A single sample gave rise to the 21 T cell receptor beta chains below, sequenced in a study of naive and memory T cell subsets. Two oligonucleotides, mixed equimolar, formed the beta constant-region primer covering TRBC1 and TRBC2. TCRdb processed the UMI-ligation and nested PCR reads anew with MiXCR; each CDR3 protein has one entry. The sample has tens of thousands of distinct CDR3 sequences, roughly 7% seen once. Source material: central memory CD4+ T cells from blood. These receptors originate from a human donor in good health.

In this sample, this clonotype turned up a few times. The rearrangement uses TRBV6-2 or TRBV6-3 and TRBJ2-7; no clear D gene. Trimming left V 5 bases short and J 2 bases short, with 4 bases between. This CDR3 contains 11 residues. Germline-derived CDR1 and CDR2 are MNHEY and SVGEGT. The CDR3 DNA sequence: TGTGCCAGCAGTCGGACCTACGAGCAGTACTTC. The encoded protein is CASSRTYEQYF.

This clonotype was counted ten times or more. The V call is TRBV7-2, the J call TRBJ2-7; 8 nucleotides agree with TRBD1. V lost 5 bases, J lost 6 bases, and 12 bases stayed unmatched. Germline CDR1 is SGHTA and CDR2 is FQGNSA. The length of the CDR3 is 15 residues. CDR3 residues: CASSAGQGGRGEQYF. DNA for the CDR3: TGTGCCAGCAGCGCAGGACAGGGTGGGAGAGGCGAGCAGTACTTC.

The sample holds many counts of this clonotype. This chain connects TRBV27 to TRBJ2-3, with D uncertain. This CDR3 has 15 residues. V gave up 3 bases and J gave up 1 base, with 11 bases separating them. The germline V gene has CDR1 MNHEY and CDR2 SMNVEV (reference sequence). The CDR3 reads CASSFRRLGTDTQYF. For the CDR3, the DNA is TGTGCCAGCAGTTTTCGGCGGTTGGGCACAGATACGCAGTATTTT.

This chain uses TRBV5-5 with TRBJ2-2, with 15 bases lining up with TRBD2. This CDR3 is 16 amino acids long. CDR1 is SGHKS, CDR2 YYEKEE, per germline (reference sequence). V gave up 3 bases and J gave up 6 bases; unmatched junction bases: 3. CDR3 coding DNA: TGTGCCAGCAGCTCCGGACTAGCGGGGGGGCCCGGGGAGCTGTTTTTT. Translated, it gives CASSSGLAGGPGELFF.

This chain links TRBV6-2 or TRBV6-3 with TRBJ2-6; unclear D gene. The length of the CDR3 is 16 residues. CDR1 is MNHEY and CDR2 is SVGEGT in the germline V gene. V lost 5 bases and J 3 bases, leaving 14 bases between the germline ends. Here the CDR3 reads CASSDAGGDGANVLTF. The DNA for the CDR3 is TGTGCCAGCAGTGACGCAGGTGGGGATGGGGCCAACGTCCTGACTTTC.

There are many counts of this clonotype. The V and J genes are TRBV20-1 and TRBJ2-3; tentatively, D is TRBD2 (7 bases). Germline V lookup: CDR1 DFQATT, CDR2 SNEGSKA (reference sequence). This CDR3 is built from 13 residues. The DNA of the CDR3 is TGCAGCATCCGGGGAGGGGGGGCTGATACGCAGTATTTT. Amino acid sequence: CSIRGGGADTQYF.

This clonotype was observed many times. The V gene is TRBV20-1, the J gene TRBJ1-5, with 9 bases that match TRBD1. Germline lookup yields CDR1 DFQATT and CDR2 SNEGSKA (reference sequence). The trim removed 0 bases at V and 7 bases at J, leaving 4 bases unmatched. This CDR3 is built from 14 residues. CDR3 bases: TGCAGTGCTAGAGAGGGACAGGGCTGGCAGCCCCAGCATTTT. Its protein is CSAREGQGWQPQHF.

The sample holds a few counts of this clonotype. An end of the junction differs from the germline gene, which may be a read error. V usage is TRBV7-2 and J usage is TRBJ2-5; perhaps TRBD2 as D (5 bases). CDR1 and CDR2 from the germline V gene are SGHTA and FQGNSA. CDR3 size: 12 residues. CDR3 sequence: CASSLARKTQYF. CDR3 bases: TGTGCCAGCAGCCTAGCCCGGAAGACCCAGTACTTC.

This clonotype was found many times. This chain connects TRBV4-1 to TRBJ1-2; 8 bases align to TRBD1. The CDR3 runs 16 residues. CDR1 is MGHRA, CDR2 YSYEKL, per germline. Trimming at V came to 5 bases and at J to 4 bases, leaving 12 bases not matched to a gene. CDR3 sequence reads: CASSEIPGQGGYGYTF. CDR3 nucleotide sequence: TGCGCCAGCAGCGAAATCCCTGGACAGGGAGGCTATGGCTACACCTTC.

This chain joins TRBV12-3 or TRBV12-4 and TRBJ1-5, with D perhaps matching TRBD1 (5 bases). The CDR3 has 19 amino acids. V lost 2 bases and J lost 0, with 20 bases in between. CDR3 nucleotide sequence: TGTGCCAGCAGTTTAACCCGAACGCAGGGCCGATATAGCAATCAGCCCCAGCATTTT. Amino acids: CASSLTRTQGRYSNQPQHF.

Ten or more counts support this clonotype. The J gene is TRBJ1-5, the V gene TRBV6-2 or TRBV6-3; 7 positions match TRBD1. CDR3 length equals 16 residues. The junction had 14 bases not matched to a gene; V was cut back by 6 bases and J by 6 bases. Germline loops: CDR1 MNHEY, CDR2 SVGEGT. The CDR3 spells CASRTGVSWMGQPQHF. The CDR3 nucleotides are TGTGCCAGCAGAACAGGGGTCTCCTGGATGGGTCAGCCCCAGCATTTT.

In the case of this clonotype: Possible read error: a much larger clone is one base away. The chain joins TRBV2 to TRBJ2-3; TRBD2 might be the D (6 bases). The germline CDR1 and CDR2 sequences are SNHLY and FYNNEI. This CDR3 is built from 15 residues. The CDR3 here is CTSRTRDFPTDTQYF. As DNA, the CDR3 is TGTACCAGCAGGACCCGGGACTTTCCCACAGATACGCAGTATTTT.

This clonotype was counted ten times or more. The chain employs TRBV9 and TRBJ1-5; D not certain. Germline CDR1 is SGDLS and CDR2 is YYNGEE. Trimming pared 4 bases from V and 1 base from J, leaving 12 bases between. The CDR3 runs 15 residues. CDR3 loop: CASSPLGQSNQPQHF. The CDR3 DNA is TGTGCCAGCAGCCCCCTTGGGCAGAGCAATCAGCCCCAGCATTTT.

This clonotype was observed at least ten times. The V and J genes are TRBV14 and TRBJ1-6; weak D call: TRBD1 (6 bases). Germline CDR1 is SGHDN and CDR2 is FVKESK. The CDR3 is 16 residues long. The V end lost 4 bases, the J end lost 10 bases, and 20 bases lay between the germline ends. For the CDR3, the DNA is TGTGCCAGCAGCCTGCCGGGAGGGGGAGATCGATCACCCCTCCACTTT. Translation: CASSLPGGGDRSPLHF. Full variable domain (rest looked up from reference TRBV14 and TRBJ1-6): EAGVTQFPSHSVIEKGQTVTLRCDPISGHDNLYWYRRVMGKEIKFLLHFVKESKQDESGMPNNRFLAERTGGTYSTLKVQPAELEDSGVYFCASSLPGGGDRSPLHFGNGTRLTVT.

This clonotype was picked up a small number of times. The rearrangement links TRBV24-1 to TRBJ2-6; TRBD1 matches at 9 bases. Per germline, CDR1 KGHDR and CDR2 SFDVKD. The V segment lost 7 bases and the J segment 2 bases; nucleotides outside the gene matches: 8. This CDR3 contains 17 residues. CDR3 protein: CATRPGTGNPGANVLTF. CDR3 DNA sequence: TGTGCCACCAGGCCCGGGACAGGGAACCCTGGGGCCAACGTCCTGACTTTC.

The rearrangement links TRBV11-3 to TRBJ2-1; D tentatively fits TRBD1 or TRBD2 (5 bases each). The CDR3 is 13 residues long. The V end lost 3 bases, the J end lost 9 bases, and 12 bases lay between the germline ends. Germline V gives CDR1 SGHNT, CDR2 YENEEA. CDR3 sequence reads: CASSFKGSSEQFF. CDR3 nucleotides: TGTGCCAGCAGCTTTAAGGGGAGTTCTGAGCAGTTCTTC.

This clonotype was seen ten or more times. CDR3 protein: CASSPRMDRVETQYF. The CDR3, as DNA: TGTGCCAGCTCACCACGAATGGACAGGGTCGAGACCCAGTACTTC. The gene calls are TRBV18 and TRBJ2-5; 8 bases are shared with TRBD1. Germline values: CDR1 KGHSH, CDR2 LQKENI. The CDR3 is made up of 15 amino acids. With 1 base clipped from V and 5 bases from J, the junction kept 6 bases outside the gene matches. The full variable domain, with the rest looked up from reference TRBV18 and TRBJ2-5, is NAGVMQNPRHLVRRRGQEARLRCSPMKGHSHVYWYRQLPEEGLKFMVYLQKENIIDESGMPKERFSAEFPKEGPSILRIQQVVRGDSAAYFCASSPRMDRVETQYFGPGTRLLVL.

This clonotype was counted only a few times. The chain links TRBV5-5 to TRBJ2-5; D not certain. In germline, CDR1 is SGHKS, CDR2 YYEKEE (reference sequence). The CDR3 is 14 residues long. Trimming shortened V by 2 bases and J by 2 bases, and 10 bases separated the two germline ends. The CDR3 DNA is TGTGCCAGCAGCTTATCGACTGGACAAGAGACCCAGTACTTC. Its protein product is CASSLSTGQETQYF.

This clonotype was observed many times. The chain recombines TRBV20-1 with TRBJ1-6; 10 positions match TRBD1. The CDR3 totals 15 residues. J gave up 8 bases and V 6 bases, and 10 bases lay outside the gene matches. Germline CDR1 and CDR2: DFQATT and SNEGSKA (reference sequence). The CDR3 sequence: CSATRRDRGDSPLHF. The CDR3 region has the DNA TGCAGTGCCACCCGTCGGGACAGGGGTGATTCACCCCTCCACTTT.

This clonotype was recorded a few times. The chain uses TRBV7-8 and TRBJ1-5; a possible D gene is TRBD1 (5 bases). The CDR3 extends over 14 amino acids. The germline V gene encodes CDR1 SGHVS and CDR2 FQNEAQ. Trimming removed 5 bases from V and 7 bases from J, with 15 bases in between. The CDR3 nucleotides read TGTGCCAGCAGCGCCAGTGAGGGGCGGCAGCCCCAGCATTTT. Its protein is CASSASEGRQPQHF.

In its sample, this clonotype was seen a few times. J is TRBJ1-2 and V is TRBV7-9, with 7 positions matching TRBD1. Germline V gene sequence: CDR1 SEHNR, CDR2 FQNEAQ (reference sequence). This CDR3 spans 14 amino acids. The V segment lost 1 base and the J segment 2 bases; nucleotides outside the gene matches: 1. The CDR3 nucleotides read TGTGCCAGCAGCTTAGAGACAGGGAACTATGGCTACACCTTC. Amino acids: CASSLETGNYGYTF.